Included here is one T cell receptor (beta chain) sequence, with context. The antigen is not known. This entry belongs to a study of Ad26.COV2.S vaccination and SARS-CoV-2 variants. Study-wide points: Substantial post-vaccination breadth of spike-specific CD8+ and CD4+ T cell responses was reported. Vaccinees showed greater spike-specific TCR breadth than placebo recipients. Analyses that measured TCR breadth and depth may have underestimated total T cell responses.

Trimming cost V 4 bases and J 2 bases, with 15 bases left between them. The CDR3 extends over 15 amino acids. Germline-derived CDR1 and CDR2 are SGHDT and YYEEEE. Data came from immunoSEQ multiplex PCR; TCRdb stores just in-frame clones and leaves some out. The data contain approximately 400,000 clones, roughly four fifths of them singletons. Treatment in this sample: over 15 received Ad26.COV2.S at low or high dose, single or two shots; five or six received placebo; per-sample allocation not given. Day 63 after the first injection of vaccine or placebo was the sampling time. Donor was an adult aged 18-55 years in Boston.

This TCR was recovered from a person aged 18-65 years who received the Ad26.COV2.S COVID-19 vaccine or a placebo. Sequencing used peripheral blood, obtained in a trial of Ad26.COV2.S vaccine versus placebo. V and J are TRBV5-6 and TRBJ1-1; no clear D. Here the CDR3 DNA reads TGTGCCAGCAGCCGCGAGGATACACCAAACACTGAAGCTTTCTTT. Protein product: CASSREDTPNTEAFF.